This TCR beta chain was recovered during a study of CD8 T cells in ankylosing spondylitis. Findings and limits, study-wide: Earlier literature documents some of the motif variants in reactive arthritis synovial fluid and blood. Enrichment of disease-linked clones was reportedly significant in matched ankylosing spondylitis synovial fluid. In peripheral blood, disease-linked CD8+ clones occurred at relatively low frequencies.

The authors made TCR beta libraries by quantitative 5'-RACE with molecular barcodes. One entry per CDR3 protein results from TCRdb running MiXCR on the 5' RACE reads. The data contain hundreds of thousands of distinct CDR3 sequences, approximately 8.4% of them singletons. The germline CDR1 and CDR2 sequences are SGHRS and YFSETQ. With V trimmed by 7 bases and J by 6 bases, 4 bases remained unmatched. The CDR3 length is 13 residues. Regarding this clonotype: Its antigen is not identified.

The J gene is TRBJ2-6, the V gene TRBV5-1; 7 bases align to TRBD1. The receptor comes from a female donor with ankylosing spondylitis or in good health (not recorded which). Sequencing used blood, either unsorted or a sorted T cell fraction (not recorded which). The CDR3 here is CASGQDTANVLTF. Here the CDR3 DNA reads TGCGCCAGCGGACAGGACACGGCCAACGTCCTGACTTTC.